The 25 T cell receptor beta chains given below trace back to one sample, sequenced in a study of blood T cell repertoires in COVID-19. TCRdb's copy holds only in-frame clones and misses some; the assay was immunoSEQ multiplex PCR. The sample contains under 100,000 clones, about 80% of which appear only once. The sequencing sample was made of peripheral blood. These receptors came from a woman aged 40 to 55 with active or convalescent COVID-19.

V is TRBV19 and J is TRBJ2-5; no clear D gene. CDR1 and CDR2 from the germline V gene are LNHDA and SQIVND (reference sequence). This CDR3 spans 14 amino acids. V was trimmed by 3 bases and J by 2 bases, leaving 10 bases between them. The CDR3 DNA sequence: TGTGCCAGTAGTATCCCCGGGTTTCAAGAGACCCAGTACTTC. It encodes CASSIPGFQETQYF.

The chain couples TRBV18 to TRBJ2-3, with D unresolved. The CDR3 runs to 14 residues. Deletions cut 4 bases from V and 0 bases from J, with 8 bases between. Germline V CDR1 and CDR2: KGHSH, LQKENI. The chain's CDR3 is CASSLQSSTDTQYF. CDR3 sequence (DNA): TGTGCCAGCTCACTACAATCTAGCACAGATACGCAGTATTTT. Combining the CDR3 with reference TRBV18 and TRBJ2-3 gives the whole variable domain NAGVMQNPRHLVRRRGQEARLRCSPMKGHSHVYWYRQLPEEGLKFMVYLQKENIIDESGMPKERFSAEFPKEGPSILRIQQVVRGDSAAYFCASSLQSSTDTQYFGPGTRLTVL.

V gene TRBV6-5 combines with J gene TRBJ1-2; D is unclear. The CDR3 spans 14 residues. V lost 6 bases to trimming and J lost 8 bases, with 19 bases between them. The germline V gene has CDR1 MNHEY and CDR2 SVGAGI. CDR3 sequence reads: CASSLPGIGRGYTF. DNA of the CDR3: TGTGCCAGCAGCCTACCGGGGATAGGTCGCGGCTACACCTTC.

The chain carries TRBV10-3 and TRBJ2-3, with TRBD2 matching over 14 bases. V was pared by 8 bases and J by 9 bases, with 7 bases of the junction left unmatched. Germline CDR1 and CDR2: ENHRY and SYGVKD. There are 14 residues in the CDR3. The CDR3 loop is CAIGTSGGAETQYF. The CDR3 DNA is TGTGCCATCGGGACTAGCGGGGGAGCGGAAACGCAGTATTTT.

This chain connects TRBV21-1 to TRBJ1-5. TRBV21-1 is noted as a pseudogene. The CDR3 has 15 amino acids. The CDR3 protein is CASSKVVREEGPQHF. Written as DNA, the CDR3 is TGTGCCAGCAGCAAAGTTGTCCGGGAGGAGGGGCCCCAGCATTTT.

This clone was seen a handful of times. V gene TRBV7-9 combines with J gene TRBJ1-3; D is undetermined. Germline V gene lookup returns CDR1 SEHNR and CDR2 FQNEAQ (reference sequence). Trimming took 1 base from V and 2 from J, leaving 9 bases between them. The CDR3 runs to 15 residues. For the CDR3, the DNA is TGTGCCAGCAGCTTAGGAGGTGAAACTGGAAACACCATATATTTT. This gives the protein CASSLGGETGNTIYF. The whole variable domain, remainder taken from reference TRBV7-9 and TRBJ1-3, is DTGVSQNPRHKITKRGQNVTFRCDPISEHNRLYWYRQTLGQGPEFLTYFQNEAQLEKSRLLSDRFSAERPKGSFSTLEIQRTEQGDSAMYLCASSLGGETGNTIYFGEGSWLTVV.

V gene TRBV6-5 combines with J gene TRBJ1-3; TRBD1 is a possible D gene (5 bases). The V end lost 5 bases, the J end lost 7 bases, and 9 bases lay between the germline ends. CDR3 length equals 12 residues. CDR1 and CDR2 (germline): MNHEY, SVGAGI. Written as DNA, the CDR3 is TGTGCCAGCAGTCGACCAGGGAACACCATATATTTT. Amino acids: CASSRPGNTIYF.

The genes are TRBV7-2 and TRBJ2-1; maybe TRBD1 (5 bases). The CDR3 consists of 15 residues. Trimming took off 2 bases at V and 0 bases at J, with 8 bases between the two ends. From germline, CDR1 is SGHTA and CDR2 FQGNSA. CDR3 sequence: CASSLQGSSYNEQFF. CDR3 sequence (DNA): TGTGCCAGCAGCTTACAGGGTTCCTCCTACAATGAGCAGTTCTTC.

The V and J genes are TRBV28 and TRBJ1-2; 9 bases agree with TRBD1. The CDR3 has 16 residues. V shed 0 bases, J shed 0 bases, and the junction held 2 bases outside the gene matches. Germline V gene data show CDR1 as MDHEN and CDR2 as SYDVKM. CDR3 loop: CASSLWGQGTNYGYTF. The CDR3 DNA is TGTGCCAGCAGTTTATGGGGACAGGGAACTAACTATGGCTACACCTTC.

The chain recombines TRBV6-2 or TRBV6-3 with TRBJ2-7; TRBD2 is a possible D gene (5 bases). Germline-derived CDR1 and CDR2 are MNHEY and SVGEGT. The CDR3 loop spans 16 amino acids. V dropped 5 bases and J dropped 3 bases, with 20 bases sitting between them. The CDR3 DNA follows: TGTGCCAGCAGTAGACCCCACGGGTCGACTAACTACGAGCAGTACTTC. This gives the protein CASSRPHGSTNYEQYF.

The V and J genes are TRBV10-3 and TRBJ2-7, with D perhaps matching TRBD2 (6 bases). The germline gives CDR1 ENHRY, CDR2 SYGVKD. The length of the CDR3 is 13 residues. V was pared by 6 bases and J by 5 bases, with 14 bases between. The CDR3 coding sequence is TGTGCCATCAGGGGGACGGGAGCCCACGAGCAGTACTTC. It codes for CAIRGTGAHEQYF.

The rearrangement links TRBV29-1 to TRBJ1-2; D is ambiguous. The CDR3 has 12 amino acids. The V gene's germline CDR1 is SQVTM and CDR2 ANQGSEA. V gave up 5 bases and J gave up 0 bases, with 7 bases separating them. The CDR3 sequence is CSVSGANYGYTF. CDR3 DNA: TGCAGCGTTTCCGGAGCTAACTATGGCTACACCTTC.

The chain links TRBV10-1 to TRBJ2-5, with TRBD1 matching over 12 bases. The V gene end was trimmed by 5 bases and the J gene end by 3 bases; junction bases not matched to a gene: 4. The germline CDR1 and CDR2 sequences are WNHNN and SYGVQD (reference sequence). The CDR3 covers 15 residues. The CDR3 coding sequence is TGCGCCAGCAGTTACGGGACAGGGGGCGAAGAGACCCAGTACTTC. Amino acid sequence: CASSYGTGGEETQYF.

The CDR3 loop reads CAISGSLSTGELFF. The CDR3 nucleotides are TGTGCCATCAGTGGTTCCCTTTCGACCGGGGAGCTGTTTTTT. The rearrangement joins TRBV10-3 to TRBJ2-2; D gene ambiguous. The V and J ends lost 4 bases and 5 bases respectively, with 11 bases between them. The CDR3 runs to 14 residues. Germline CDR1 and CDR2: ENHRY and SYGVKD.

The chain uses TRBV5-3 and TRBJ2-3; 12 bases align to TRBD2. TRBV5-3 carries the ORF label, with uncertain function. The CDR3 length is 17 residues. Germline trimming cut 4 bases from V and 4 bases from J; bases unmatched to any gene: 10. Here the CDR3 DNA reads TGTGCCAGAAGCCTACCGACTAGCGGGAGAAACCCAGATACGCAGTATTTT. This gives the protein CARSLPTSGRNPDTQYF.

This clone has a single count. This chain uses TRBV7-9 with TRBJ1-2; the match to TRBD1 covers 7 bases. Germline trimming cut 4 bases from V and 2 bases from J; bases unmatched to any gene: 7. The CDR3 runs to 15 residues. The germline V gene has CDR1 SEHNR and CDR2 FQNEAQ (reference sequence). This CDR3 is CASSSRGGGNYGYTF. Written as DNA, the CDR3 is TGTGCCAGCAGCTCCCGAGGGGGCGGCAACTATGGCTACACCTTC.

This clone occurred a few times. The CDR3 sequence is CASSPGVGTGSYEQYF. In DNA, the CDR3 is TGTGCCAGCAGCCCAGGAGTTGGGACAGGGTCCTACGAGCAGTACTTC. The rearrangement links TRBV11-3 to TRBJ2-7; 9 bases map to TRBD1. Germline-derived CDR1 and CDR2 are SGHNT and YENEEA. Trimming removed 5 bases from V and 1 base from J; junction bases left unmatched: 9. This CDR3 contains 16 residues.

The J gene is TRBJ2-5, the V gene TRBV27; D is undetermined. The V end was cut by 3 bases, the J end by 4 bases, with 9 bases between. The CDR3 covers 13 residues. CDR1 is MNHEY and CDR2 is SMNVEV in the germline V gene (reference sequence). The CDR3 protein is CASSFRLRETQYF. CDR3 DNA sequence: TGTGCCAGCAGTTTTCGGTTGAGAGAGACCCAGTACTTC.

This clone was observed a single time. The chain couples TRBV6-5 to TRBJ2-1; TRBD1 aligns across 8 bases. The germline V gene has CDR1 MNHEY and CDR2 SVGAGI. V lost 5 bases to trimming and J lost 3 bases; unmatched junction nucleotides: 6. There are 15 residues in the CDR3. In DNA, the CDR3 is TGTGCCAGCAGTCCAGGACAGGGCCGCTACAATGAGCAGTTCTTC. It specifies CASSPGQGRYNEQFF.

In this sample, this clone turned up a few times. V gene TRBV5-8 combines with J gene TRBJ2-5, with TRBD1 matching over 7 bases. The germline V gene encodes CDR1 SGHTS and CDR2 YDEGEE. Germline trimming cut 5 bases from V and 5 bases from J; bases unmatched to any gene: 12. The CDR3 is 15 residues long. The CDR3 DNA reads TGTGCCAGCAGTCTTGGGACAGCCACCGAGGAGACCCAGTACTTC. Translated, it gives CASSLGTATEETQYF.

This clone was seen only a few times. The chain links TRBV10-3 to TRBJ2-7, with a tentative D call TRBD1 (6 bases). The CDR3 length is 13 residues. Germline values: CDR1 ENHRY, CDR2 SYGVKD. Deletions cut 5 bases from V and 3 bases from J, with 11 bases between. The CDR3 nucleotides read TGTGCCATCAGTTACGACAGGCTCTACGAGCAGTACTTC. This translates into CAISYDRLYEQYF.

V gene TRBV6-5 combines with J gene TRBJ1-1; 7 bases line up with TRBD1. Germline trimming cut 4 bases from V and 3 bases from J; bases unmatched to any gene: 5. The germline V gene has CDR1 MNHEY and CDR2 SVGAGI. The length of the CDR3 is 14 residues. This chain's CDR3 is CASSFQGGHTEAFF. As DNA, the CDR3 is TGTGCCAGCAGTTTCCAGGGGGGTCACACTGAAGCTTTCTTT.

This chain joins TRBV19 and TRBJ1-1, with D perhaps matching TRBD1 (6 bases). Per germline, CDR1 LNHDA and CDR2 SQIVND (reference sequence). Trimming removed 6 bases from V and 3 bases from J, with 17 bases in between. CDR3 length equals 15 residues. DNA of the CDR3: TGTGCCAGTAGCATCAGGGGACCTTTCCACACTGAAGCTTTCTTT. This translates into CASSIRGPFHTEAFF.

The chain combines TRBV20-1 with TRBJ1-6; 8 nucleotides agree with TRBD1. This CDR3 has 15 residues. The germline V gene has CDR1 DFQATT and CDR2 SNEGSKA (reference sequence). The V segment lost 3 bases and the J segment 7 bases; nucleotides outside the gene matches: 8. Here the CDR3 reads CSASMGRQGNSPLHF. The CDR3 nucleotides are TGCAGTGCTAGTATGGGACGACAGGGGAATTCACCCCTCCACTTT.

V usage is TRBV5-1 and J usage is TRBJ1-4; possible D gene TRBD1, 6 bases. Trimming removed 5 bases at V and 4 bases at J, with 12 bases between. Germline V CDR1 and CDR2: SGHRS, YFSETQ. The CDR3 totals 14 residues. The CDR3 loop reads CASRRQDLNEKLFF. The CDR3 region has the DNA TGCGCCAGCAGGCGACAGGACCTTAATGAAAAACTGTTTTTT.